A selection of T cell receptor beta chains follows, all from one sample in a study of cytomegalovirus exposure and HLA in healthy donors. Data came from immunoSEQ multiplex PCR; TCRdb stores just in-frame clones and leaves some out. Among under 85,000 clones listed, 85% to 95% were seen once. Sample: PBMCs. The receptors stem from a man younger than 35 in good health and CMV-seropositive. Both conserved end residues are part of each CDR3. The D gene is left open where the match is weak. Clone sizes are given selectively: once, few, many, or a class where the clone is expanded.

abundance: .
v_gene: TRBV18
j_gene: TRBJ2-1
d_gene: .
CDR3nt: TGTGCCAGCTCACCTCTCGGGGTGAATGAGCAGTTCTTC
CDR3aa: CASSPLGVNEQFF

abundance: .
v_gene: TRBV7-9
j_gene: TRBJ1-5
d_gene: .
CDR3nt: TGTGCCAGCAGCACTATAGCGGGTCAGCCCCAGCATTTT
CDR3aa: CASSTIAGQPQHF

abundance: .
v_gene: TRBV5-1
j_gene: TRBJ2-3
d_gene: TRBD1
CDR3nt: TGCGCCAGCAGCCCCGACAGGGGGCGAACGGGGTGGGATACGCAGTATTTT
CDR3aa: CASSPDRGRTGWDTQYF

abundance: once
v_gene: TRBV7-9
j_gene: TRBJ2-1
d_gene: .
CDR3nt: TGTGCCAGCTTCAAGACAGGAGAATACAATGAGCAGTTCTTC
CDR3aa: CASFKTGEYNEQFF

abundance: .
v_gene: TRBV11-2
j_gene: TRBJ2-3
d_gene: TRBD1
CDR3nt: TGTGCCAGCAGTAGGGGAACAGGGGAGCGGCAGTATTTT
CDR3aa: CASSRGTGERQYF

abundance: .
v_gene: TRBV7-3
j_gene: TRBJ2-2
d_gene: .
CDR3nt: TGTGCCAGCAGCTTACTTCCTGGTGCGGGAAACACCGGGGAGCTGTTTTTT
CDR3aa: CASSLLPGAGNTGELFF

abundance: .
v_gene: TRBV5-1
j_gene: TRBJ2-7
d_gene: TRBD1
CDR3nt: TGCGCCAGCAGCAAGGGACAGTCCGTCCACGAGCAGTACTTC
CDR3aa: CASSKGQSVHEQYF

abundance: .
v_gene: TRBV5-8
j_gene: TRBJ2-1
d_gene: TRBD2
CDR3nt: TGTGCCAGCAGCTCGTACGGGACTAGCGGGAACAACAATGAGCAGTTCTTC
CDR3aa: CASSSYGTSGNNNEQFF

abundance: .
v_gene: TRBV9
j_gene: TRBJ2-7
d_gene: .
CDR3nt: TGTGCCAGCAGCGTAGGACTAGTATCCTACGAGCAGTACTTC
CDR3aa: CASSVGLVSYEQYF

abundance: .
v_gene: TRBV7-6
j_gene: TRBJ2-2
d_gene: .
CDR3nt: TGTGCCAGCAGCTTCCCTAAGGGGCCCGCGAACACCGGGGAGCTGTTTTTT
CDR3aa: CASSFPKGPANTGELFF

abundance: .
v_gene: TRBV6-5
j_gene: TRBJ2-1
d_gene: .
CDR3nt: TGTGCCAGCAGTTACACCCTCGGCGGCGGCGTCAATGAGCAGTTCTTC
CDR3aa: CASSYTLGGGVNEQFF

abundance: .
v_gene: TRBV28
j_gene: TRBJ2-7
d_gene: TRBD1
CDR3nt: TGTGCCAGCACCCCGGGACAGGGTAGCTACGAGCAGTACTTC
CDR3aa: CASTPGQGSYEQYF

abundance: .
v_gene: TRBV7-3
j_gene: TRBJ2-2
d_gene: .
CDR3nt: TGTGCCAGCAGCTTAGTCACGTCAGGGACCGGGGAGCTGTTTTTT
CDR3aa: CASSLVTSGTGELFF

abundance: .
v_gene: TRBV30
j_gene: TRBJ2-5
d_gene: TRBD1
CDR3nt: TGTGCCTGGGAAGACAGGGGACCAGAGACCCAGTACTTC
CDR3aa: CAWEDRGPETQYF

abundance: .
v_gene: TRBV5-6
j_gene: TRBJ2-1
d_gene: TRBD2
CDR3nt: TGTGCCAGCAGCTTTGGGACTAGCGGGAGGTATGAGCAGTTCTTC
CDR3aa: CASSFGTSGRYEQFF

abundance: .
v_gene: TRBV5-4
j_gene: TRBJ2-7
d_gene: TRBD1
CDR3nt: TGTGCCAGCAGCACCGCCTGGGACAGCTACGAGCAGTACTTC
CDR3aa: CASSTAWDSYEQYF

abundance: .
v_gene: TRBV27
j_gene: TRBJ2-1
d_gene: TRBD1
CDR3nt: TGTGCCAGCAGAGGCGAATTTTTAGGGACAGGTCTATCCAATGAGCAGTTCTTC
CDR3aa: CASRGEFLGTGLSNEQFF

abundance: .
v_gene: TRBV6-1
j_gene: TRBJ2-3
d_gene: TRBD2
CDR3nt: TGTGCCAGCAGTGGGGGACTAGGCACAGATACGCAGTATTTT
CDR3aa: CASSGGLGTDTQYF

abundance: .
v_gene: TRBV9
j_gene: TRBJ2-7
d_gene: .
CDR3nt: TGTGCCAGCAGCGTTGATCTAGACCCCCTTTTGGAGCAGTACTTC
CDR3aa: CASSVDLDPLLEQYF

abundance: .
v_gene: TRBV6-1
j_gene: TRBJ1-5
d_gene: .
CDR3nt: TGTGCCAGCAGTGAAGCGAGTTTTCAGCCCCAGCATTTT
CDR3aa: CASSEASFQPQHF

abundance: .
v_gene: TRBV10-1
j_gene: TRBJ1-5
d_gene: .
CDR3nt: TGCGCCAGCAGTGAGAACGGTAATCAGCCCCAGCATTTT
CDR3aa: CASSENGNQPQHF

abundance: .
v_gene: TRBV7-9
j_gene: TRBJ2-1
d_gene: TRBD2
CDR3nt: TGTGCCAGCAGTTCCAAGCGGGAGACTTACTACAATGAGCAGTTCTTC
CDR3aa: CASSSKRETYYNEQFF

abundance: .
v_gene: TRBV6-5
j_gene: TRBJ2-3
d_gene: TRBD2
CDR3nt: TGTGCCAGCAGTGCGGGACTAGCAACAGATACGCAGTATTTT
CDR3aa: CASSAGLATDTQYF

abundance: once
v_gene: TRBV5-1
j_gene: TRBJ1-3
d_gene: TRBD1
CDR3nt: TGCGCCAGCAGCTTGCCCCTGACAGGGTCTGGAAACACCATATATTTT
CDR3aa: CASSLPLTGSGNTIYF

abundance: .
v_gene: TRBV6-6
j_gene: TRBJ1-5
d_gene: .
CDR3nt: TGTGCCAGCAGTTACTCGAGGCAGGGAAGCAATCAGCCCCAGCATTTT
CDR3aa: CASSYSRQGSNQPQHF

abundance: .
v_gene: TRBV5-8
j_gene: TRBJ2-7
d_gene: .
CDR3nt: TGTGCCAGCAGCCCCGGGGGGCTTTCCTACGAGCAGTACTTC
CDR3aa: CASSPGGLSYEQYF

abundance: .
v_gene: TRBV6-1
j_gene: TRBJ1-5
d_gene: .
CDR3nt: TGTGCCAGCAGAGCGGGAAGGTTGGGAAATCAGCCCCAGCATTTT
CDR3aa: CASRAGRLGNQPQHF